What follows describes a single T cell receptor (beta chain). This clonotype was seen ten or more times. Its antigen is not yet known. Per-nucleotide qualities are absent, and no much larger clonotype sits a single base away. The library came from 5' RACE. TCRdb names NextSeq 500 as the instrument used. In the TCR library protocol, unique molecular identifiers were attached to individual cDNA molecules to correct for PCR bias and sequencing error. TCR alpha and beta chains were both sequenced, and the abundances of alpha and beta sequences in each sample were closely correlated with each other. Per the authors' processing: Decombinator V4 was used to annotate TCR sequences for V gene, J gene and CDR3. Expanded TCRs were defined as changing significantly between any two time points under a Poisson model with p below 0.0001. TCR abundances were normalised to the total number of TCRs sequenced per sample and expressed as counts per million. MAIT TCRs were defined by TRAV1-2 paired with TRAJ12, TRAJ20 or TRAJ33, and iNKT TCRs by TRAV10 paired with TRAJ18. VDJdb, accessed 1 November 2021, was searched for CMV, EBV and SARS-CoV-2 annotated TCRs, with TCRs annotated for multiple antigens excluded. TCRdb reprocessed the public reads (quality trimming at Q25 with fastp, clone calling with MiXCR) and kept in-frame beta chains. Each CDR3 protein appears once, grouped with its most common genes and DNA. Here the V and J calls rest on TCRdb's processing, not on the authors' analysis. The sample table holds some 87,000 distinct CDR3 sequences, of which around 13% were seen once. More than 1.2% of the sample is in the top ten clones.

The sample belongs to a study of early T cells in non-severe SARS-CoV-2 infection (dated by TCRdb to the early 2020s). Regarding the research as a whole: Bulk RNA from unsorted whole blood was used for TCR sequencing, so alpha and beta chains could not be paired.

What the authors observed across the whole study: VDJdb matching was skewed toward anti-spike CD8 responses and likely underestimated virus-specific expansions by missing private and CD4 specificities.

The CDR3 holds 14 amino acids from the cysteine to the phenylalanine. Only the CDR3 portion is preserved as DNA: 42 bases, with reading frame beginning at the first base. The germline V gene gives CDR1 as SQVTM and CDR2 as ANQGSEA. V is reduced by 6 bases and J by 8 bases, leaving a spacing of 22 bases between them. This was a case-control study nested in a cohort of healthcare workers in London, UK, who had nasopharyngeal swab PCR tests and blood samples taken every week. Healthcare workers were enrolled in the week of the UK lockdown, from 23 to 31 March 2020, and were followed every week for up to roughly 15 weeks.

The receptor was derived from an adult who was a healthcare worker with PCR-confirmed SARS-CoV-2 infection or an uninfected control (not recorded which). Recombination linked TRBV29-1 to TRBJ1-1, with a weak D call of TRBD1 (5 bases match). The sequenced sample consisted of whole blood. The nucleotide sequence reads TGCAGCGTCTTGGGTTTACCAGGGAGCAGGGAAGCTTTCTTT. This is translated as CSVLGLPGSREAFF.